The 9 T cell receptor beta chains below were found in one sample sequenced in a study of response to subunit inactivated influenza vaccine. TCRdb re-called the RT-PCR reads through MiXCR, storing one row per CDR3 protein. The table has 500,000 to 550,000 distinct CDR3 sequences, approximately 24% seen once. The same sample was also used in a study of T cells expressing NK-cell markers. From that paper: UMI-tagged 5'RACE template switching yielded the TCR beta cDNA.

Here the sequenced sample was CD4+ T cells sorted from PBMCs, taken about 12 days after vaccination. The receptors derive from a man in his fifties who received an inactivated influenza vaccine.

This chain connects TRBV12-3 or TRBV12-4 to TRBJ1-2; weak D call: TRBD1 (5 bases). The V and J ends lost 5 bases and 3 bases respectively, with 16 bases between them. The CDR3 covers 15 residues. The chain's CDR3 is CASSGGVGADYGYTF. The CDR3 nucleotides are TGTGCCAGCAGTGGGGGGGTGGGAGCGGACTATGGCTACACCTTC.

The chain carries TRBV4-2 and TRBJ2-5, with TRBD2 matching 14 bases. The V gene end was trimmed by 3 bases and the J gene end by 5 bases; junction bases not matched to a gene: 5. CDR1 and CDR2 from the germline V gene are LGHNA and YNFKEQ. This CDR3 is built from 16 residues. The CDR3 loop reads CASSQGLAGVRETQYF. The CDR3 nucleotides read TGTGCCAGCAGCCAGGGACTAGCGGGGGTTCGGGAGACCCAGTACTTC.

V gene TRBV20-1 combines with J gene TRBJ2-2; 7 bases agree with TRBD2. The germline CDR1 and CDR2 sequences are DFQATT and SNEGSKA (reference sequence). J was trimmed by 1 base and V by 5 bases; bases with no gene match: 4. This CDR3 spans 14 amino acids. CDR3 loop: CSAPSGGNTGELFF. In nucleotides, the CDR3 is TGCAGTGCTCCCTCGGGAGGGAACACCGGGGAGCTGTTTTTT.

This clonotype was picked up many times. The chain links TRBV7-2 to TRBJ1-2; maybe TRBD1 (5 bases). Germline loops: CDR1 SGHTA, CDR2 FQGNSA. V was cut by 1 base and J by 8 bases, with 17 bases left in between. The CDR3 runs to 15 residues. CDR3 protein: CASSLGGRASGGYTF. The CDR3 DNA sequence: TGTGCCAGCAGCTTAGGTGGCAGGGCCTCAGGAGGCTACACCTTC.

This chain joins TRBV7-2 and TRBJ2-1; D ambiguous. CDR3 length: 14 amino acids. Germline CDR1 and CDR2: SGHTA and FQGNSA. The ends were cut back, 4 bases at V and 9 bases at J, with 16 bases in the middle. The CDR3 DNA is TGTGCCAGCAGCTCACTCGGGCGCAAAGGTGAGCAGTTCTTC. Amino acids: CASSSLGRKGEQFF.

This clonotype was found a few times. The chain recombines TRBV6-5 with TRBJ2-7; 9 bases align to TRBD2. The germline gives CDR1 MNHEY, CDR2 SVGAGI. V lost 4 bases and J lost 5; bases outside the gene matches: 9. The CDR3 length is 15 residues. CDR3 in DNA: TGTGCCAGCAGTTCCTCCGGGACTAGCTTCCACGAGCAGTACTTC. Translated: CASSSSGTSFHEQYF.

This clonotype came up a few times. The V call is TRBV6-5, the J call TRBJ1-1; D perhaps matches TRBD1 (5 bases). V was pared by 2 bases and J by 8 bases, with 9 bases between. This CDR3 region has 12 residues. CDR1 is MNHEY and CDR2 is SVGAGI in the germline V gene. The CDR3: CASSYAGLEAFF. The CDR3 DNA is TGTGCCAGCAGTTACGCGGGGCTCGAAGCTTTCTTT.

This chain connects TRBV28 to TRBJ1-2, with D possibly TRBD1 on 5 matching bases. CDR1 MDHEN and CDR2 SYDVKM come from the germline V gene. The CDR3 has 15 amino acids. The V and J ends lost 6 bases and 4 bases respectively, with 18 bases between them. The DNA of the CDR3 is TGTGCCAGCAGCAGAGCGGGGGGGAAGTCCTATGGCTACACCTTC. This encodes CASSRAGGKSYGYTF.

V gene TRBV2 combines with J gene TRBJ1-3; 7 bases fit TRBD1. Trimming at V came to 9 bases and at J to 4 bases, leaving 9 bases not matched to a gene. CDR3 length equals 14 residues. The germline V gene encodes CDR1 SNHLY and CDR2 FYNNEI. As DNA, the CDR3 is TGTGCCAGTGGACAGGACCGGGCCGGAAACACCATATATTTT. Amino acids: CASGQDRAGNTIYF.